What follows describes a single T cell receptor beta chain. Its antigen is unknown. The source of the sample is a study of T cells in Graves' hyperthyroidism and ophthalmopathy. Study context: At initial diagnosis, before any treatment had begun, peripheral blood was obtained.

The source material, RNA transcripts, was used to amplify TCR beta CDR3 regions. The study used the HTBI primer set for a first-round RT-PCR of the TCR CDR3. TCRdb redid the calling of the multiplex PCR reads with MiXCR, one entry per CDR3 protein. The sample contains hundreds of thousands of distinct CDR3 sequences, 20% to 25% of which appear only once. Study-wide results and limits: For ophthalmopathy, model prediction preceded onset by a median about 6.4 months. Most thyroid clonotypes expanded above 0.001 appeared in blood too.

The sequenced material came from blood. The receptor comes from a man aged 30-40 years with Graves' ophthalmopathy.

CDR3 nucleotide sequence: TGTGCCAGCAGCCCAGTCGTGGAAAATGAAAAACTGTTTTTT. It encodes CASSPVVENEKLFF. The V call is TRBV7-6, the J call TRBJ1-4, with D hard to call. Germline V CDR1 and CDR2: SGHVS, FNYEAQ. This CDR3 contains 14 residues. V was trimmed by 5 bases and J by 5 bases, leaving 12 bases between them. The full variable domain, its missing parts supplied by reference TRBV7-6 and TRBJ1-4, is GAGVSQSPRYKVTKRGQDVALRCDPISGHVSLYWYRQALGQGPEFLTYFNYEAQQDKSGLPNDRFSAERPEGSISTLTIQRTEQRDSAMYRCASSPVVENEKLFFGSGTQLSVL.